These 9 T cell receptor beta chains originate from one sample sequenced in a study of human T cells and chemical hapten exposure (dated by TCRdb to 2020 to 2022). Total RNA was isolated from unfractionated whole blood collected in Tempus Blood RNA tubes. The library was produced with 5' RACE. Sequencing was performed on an Illumina MiSeq. The raw public data were reprocessed by TCRdb itself: fastp quality trimming at Q25, MiXCR clonotype calling, in-frame beta chains only. For every CDR3 protein sequence, its rows merge into one entry that carries the most common genes and DNA. The sample profile shows 100,000 to 120,000 distinct CDR3 sequences; approximately 19% of them were found once. The leading ten clones occupy around 2.8% of the sample. These TCRs come from a human donor in good health.

In nucleotides, the CDR3 is TGTGCCAGCAGCCCATTACCAGCGGGAGTGGAGACCCAGTACTTC. It encodes CASSPLPAGVETQYF. This chain joins TRBV3-1 and TRBJ2-5; 8 bases match TRBD2. J gave up 5 bases and V 4 bases, and 9 bases lay outside the gene matches. The CDR3 contains 15 residues. The germline V gene encodes CDR1 LGHDT and CDR2 YNNKEL (reference sequence).

This clonotype was seen just once. The chain links TRBV7-9 to TRBJ2-3; D possibly corresponds to TRBD1 (5 bases). CDR1 and CDR2 from the germline V gene are SEHNR and FQNEAQ (reference sequence). The CDR3 extends over 14 amino acids. V was shortened by 4 bases and J by 3 bases, with 11 bases between the two germline ends. CDR3 protein: CASSSRDRTDTQYF. The CDR3 bases are TGTGCCAGCAGCTCCAGGGATCGGACAGATACGCAGTATTTT. Full variable domain (remainder filled in from reference TRBV7-9 and TRBJ2-3): DTGVSQNPRHKITKRGQNVTFRCDPISEHNRLYWYRQTLGQGPEFLTYFQNEAQLEKSRLLSDRFSAERPKGSFSTLEIQRTEQGDSAMYLCASSSRDRTDTQYFGPGTRLTVL.

The chain joins TRBV29-1 to TRBJ2-3, with TRBD2 matching over 15 bases. Germline trimming cut 6 bases from V and 6 bases from J; bases unmatched to any gene: 4. Germline CDR1 reads SQVTM; CDR2 reads ANQGSEA. The CDR3 is made up of 14 amino acids. The CDR3 nucleotides read TGCAGCGTGGGACTAGCGGGAGGCGGCGATACGCAGTATTTT. It is translated as CSVGLAGGGDTQYF.

This clonotype was found a few times. The gene calls are TRBV7-9 and TRBJ1-1, with D possibly being TRBD1 (6 bases). V shed 5 bases and J shed 8 bases, with 12 bases lying between them. This CDR3 has 12 residues. From germline, CDR1 is SEHNR and CDR2 FQNEAQ (reference sequence). The CDR3 coding sequence is TGTGCCAGCAGCAGGGACATCAGGGAAGCTTTCTTT. Protein: CASSRDIREAFF.

This clonotype was detected a few times. V gene TRBV27 combines with J gene TRBJ2-5, with 11 nucleotides matching TRBD1. With 3 bases clipped from V and 4 bases from J, the junction kept 7 bases outside the gene matches. Germline V gene lookup returns CDR1 MNHEY and CDR2 SMNVEV (reference sequence). This CDR3 region has 16 residues. The CDR3 bases are TGTGCCAGCAGTTTGGTCCGGGACAGGGGGTTAGAGACCCAGTACTTC. Amino acids: CASSLVRDRGLETQYF.

This clonotype was picked up many times. The chain is built from TRBV6-1 and TRBJ1-3, with 8 bases identical to TRBD1. V shed 5 bases, J shed 0 bases, and the junction held 0 bases outside the gene matches. The CDR3 covers 14 residues. Germline CDR1 MNHNS, CDR2 SASEGT. CDR3 nucleotides: TGTGCCAGCAGTACAGGGGGCTCTGGAAACACCATATATTTT. Amino acid sequence: CASSTGGSGNTIYF.

The J gene is TRBJ2-7, the V gene TRBV14; D not certain. CDR3 length equals 14 residues. The V and J ends lost 4 bases and 7 bases respectively, with 17 bases between them. Germline-derived CDR1 and CDR2 are SGHDN and FVKESK. The CDR3 loop is CASSPHQQLWEQYF. The CDR3 region has the DNA TGTGCCAGCAGCCCCCATCAACAGCTGTGGGAGCAGTACTTC.

The rearrangement uses TRBV2 and TRBJ1-1, with TRBD1 as a possible D gene (6 bases). The germline gives CDR1 SNHLY, CDR2 FYNNEI. The V end was cut by 3 bases, the J end by 0 bases, with 11 bases between. The CDR3 contains 15 residues. CDR3 sequence: CASSESGALNTEAFF. The DNA for the CDR3 is TGTGCCAGCAGTGAGTCGGGGGCCCTGAACACTGAAGCTTTCTTT.

The rearrangement uses TRBV4-2 and TRBJ2-3; D is uncertain. In germline, CDR1 is LGHNA, CDR2 YNFKEQ. This CDR3 contains 14 residues. V dropped 0 bases and J dropped 0 bases, with 4 bases sitting between them. The CDR3 region is CASSQEGSTDTQYF. CDR3 in DNA: TGTGCCAGCAGCCAAGAAGGTAGCACAGATACGCAGTATTTT.